The 27 T cell receptor beta chains in this list originate from one sample, sequenced in a study of T cells expressing NK-cell markers. TCRdb derives one entry per CDR3 protein from the 5' RACE reads, leaving out DNA. The record lists about 440,000 distinct CDR3 sequences, of which the ten most abundant hold less than 7.5%. Sequenced: blood T cells: a sorted CD56 or NKG2C T cell subset, CD4+ or CD8+ T cells, or bulk PBMC T cells (not recorded which). Source of these receptors: a woman aged 18-70 years in good health.

The chain uses TRBV11-2 and TRBJ2-1; the TCRdb call, TRBD1, lacks DNA for checking. This CDR3 has 19 residues. The germline V gene encodes CDR1 SGHAT and CDR2 FQNNGV. The CDR3 is CASSLTGTGIYPGTNEQFF.

The chain couples TRBV6-1 to TRBJ2-7; TCRdb selects TRBD1, and the lack of DNA leaves this call unchecked. Germline V CDR1 and CDR2: MNHNS, SASEGT. This CDR3 spans 14 amino acids. The CDR3: CASSPAGTGYEQYF.

The chain combines TRBV4-3 with TRBJ2-1; the D gene TCRdb calls, TRBD2, cannot be checked with no DNA. The CDR3 runs to 15 residues. CDR1 and CDR2 from the germline V gene are LGHNA and YSLEER. The CDR3 reads CASSQAGGLYNEQFF.

This chain uses TRBV5-5 with TRBJ1-1. The CDR3 runs to 13 residues. CDR1 SGHKS and CDR2 YYEKEE come from the germline V gene (reference sequence). This CDR3 reads CASSLSRATEAFF.

The chain employs TRBV4-2 and TRBJ1-5. Per germline, CDR1 LGHNA and CDR2 YNFKEQ. This CDR3 contains 17 residues. CDR3 loop: CASSQDPGEGSNQPQHF.

V is TRBV6-2 or TRBV6-3 and J is TRBJ2-5. This CDR3 is 15 amino acids long. Germline CDR1 reads MNHEY; CDR2 reads SVGEGT. The chain's CDR3 is CASTYGWPGQETQYF.

The rearrangement uses TRBV2 and TRBJ2-1; there is no DNA to check the TCRdb D call of TRBD2. The CDR3 extends over 13 amino acids. Germline V gives CDR1 SNHLY, CDR2 FYNNEI. CDR3 protein: CATGLAGLNEQFF.

V gene TRBV12-3 or TRBV12-4 combines with J gene TRBJ1-1. This CDR3 is built from 12 residues. CDR3 amino acids: CASSLQLSEAFF.

V and J are TRBV20-1 and TRBJ2-2; TCRdb selects TRBD1, and the lack of DNA leaves this call unchecked. Germline CDR1 is DFQATT and CDR2 is SNEGSKA (reference sequence). This CDR3 comprises 15 residues. The CDR3 loop reads CSARGWDRGTGELFF.

The chain recombines TRBV7-2 with TRBJ2-3. Germline CDR1 is SGHTA and CDR2 is FQGNSA. The CDR3 runs to 15 residues. The chain's CDR3 is CASSLVPAITDTQYF.

V gene TRBV5-1 combines with J gene TRBJ1-6; there is no DNA to check the TCRdb D call of TRBD1. The germline V gene encodes CDR1 SGHRS and CDR2 YFSETQ. This CDR3 contains 14 residues. CDR3 sequence reads: CASGSGEVYSPLHF.

This chain connects TRBV20-1 to TRBJ2-4; TCRdb picks TRBD1, but there is no DNA to check that call. The CDR3 length is 16 residues. Germline V lookup: CDR1 DFQATT, CDR2 SNEGSKA (reference sequence). The CDR3: CSASPGLQVGKNIQYF.

The genes are TRBV10-1 and TRBJ1-5; no DNA is available, so the TRBD1 call from TCRdb remains unchecked. Germline V gene sequence: CDR1 WNHNN, CDR2 SYGVQD (reference sequence). The CDR3 is 13 amino acids. The CDR3 loop reads CASSEQGYQPQHF.

This chain links TRBV7-3 with TRBJ2-3; absent DNA, TCRdb's TRBD2 call cannot be checked. Germline-derived CDR1 and CDR2 are SGHTA and FQGTGA. This CDR3 comprises 14 residues. This CDR3 reads CASGRGGITDTQYF.

The chain couples TRBV18 to TRBJ1-1. The CDR3 has 15 amino acids. CDR1 and CDR2 (germline): KGHSH, LQKENI. CDR3: CASSPDGRLNTEAFF.

V gene TRBV6-5 combines with J gene TRBJ2-5; TCRdb picks TRBD1, but there is no DNA to check that call. Germline V gene sequence: CDR1 MNHEY, CDR2 SVGAGI. The CDR3 spans 15 residues. CDR3 in amino acids: CASSYLNGGWETQYF.

V is TRBV20-1 and J is TRBJ2-1. The CDR3 consists of 13 residues. CDR1 DFQATT and CDR2 SNEGSKA come from the germline V gene (reference sequence). The CDR3 sequence is CSAPTATYNEQFF.

The chain carries TRBV7-7 and TRBJ2-2. CDR3 length: 16 amino acids. Germline CDR1 reads SSHAT; CDR2 reads FNYEAQ (reference sequence). Here the CDR3 reads CASSRRTVIDTGELFF.

The J gene is TRBJ1-4, the V gene TRBV10-3. CDR1 ENHRY and CDR2 SYGVKD come from the germline V gene. The CDR3 is 15 amino acids. CDR3 region: CAISESWDLGEKLFF.

The chain combines TRBV7-2 with TRBJ2-5; checking the TCRdb D call of TRBD2 is not possible without DNA. This CDR3 spans 16 amino acids. Looked up from germline, CDR1 is SGHTA and CDR2 is FQGNSA. The CDR3 sequence: CASSGTSGGALGTQYF.

V and J are TRBV14 and TRBJ1-1. The CDR3 covers 14 residues. Germline lookup yields CDR1 SGHDN and CDR2 FVKESK. This CDR3 reads CASSLRVDNTEAFF.

The chain combines TRBV27 with TRBJ2-5; the TCRdb D gene call, TRBD1, has no DNA to confirm it. The germline CDR1 and CDR2 sequences are MNHEY and SMNVEV (reference sequence). The CDR3 is 17 residues long. The chain's CDR3 is CASSFFPSTGNQETQYF.

The J gene is TRBJ1-2, the V gene TRBV3-1; the TRBD1 assignment by TCRdb is unverifiable without DNA. Per the germline V gene, CDR1 is LGHDT and CDR2 is YNNKEL (reference sequence). This CDR3 spans 15 amino acids. Here the CDR3 reads CASSQVSPQGGGYTF.

The gene calls are TRBV7-6 and TRBJ1-1; TCRdb designates TRBD1, a call that cannot be tested without DNA. Germline CDR1 reads SGHVS; CDR2 reads FNYEAQ. The CDR3 runs to 16 residues. The CDR3 is CASSDFSGNLGTEAFF.

V and J are TRBV24-1 and TRBJ2-2; no DNA is available, so the TRBD1 call from TCRdb remains unchecked. This CDR3 is built from 15 residues. Germline lookup yields CDR1 KGHDR and CDR2 SFDVKD. The CDR3 sequence is CATSGQDIYTGELFF.

The CDR3 protein is CASSSRGSGTDTQYF. This chain joins TRBV12-3 or TRBV12-4 and TRBJ2-3; TCRdb lists TRBD1, though no DNA is available to test this call. This CDR3 has 15 residues.

This chain connects TRBV23-1 to TRBJ2-5; the D call from TCRdb, TRBD1, cannot be confirmed without DNA. TRBV23-1 is placed among ORFs of uncertain function. CDR3 length equals 17 residues. Here the CDR3 reads CASSPYNGGGDQETQYF.